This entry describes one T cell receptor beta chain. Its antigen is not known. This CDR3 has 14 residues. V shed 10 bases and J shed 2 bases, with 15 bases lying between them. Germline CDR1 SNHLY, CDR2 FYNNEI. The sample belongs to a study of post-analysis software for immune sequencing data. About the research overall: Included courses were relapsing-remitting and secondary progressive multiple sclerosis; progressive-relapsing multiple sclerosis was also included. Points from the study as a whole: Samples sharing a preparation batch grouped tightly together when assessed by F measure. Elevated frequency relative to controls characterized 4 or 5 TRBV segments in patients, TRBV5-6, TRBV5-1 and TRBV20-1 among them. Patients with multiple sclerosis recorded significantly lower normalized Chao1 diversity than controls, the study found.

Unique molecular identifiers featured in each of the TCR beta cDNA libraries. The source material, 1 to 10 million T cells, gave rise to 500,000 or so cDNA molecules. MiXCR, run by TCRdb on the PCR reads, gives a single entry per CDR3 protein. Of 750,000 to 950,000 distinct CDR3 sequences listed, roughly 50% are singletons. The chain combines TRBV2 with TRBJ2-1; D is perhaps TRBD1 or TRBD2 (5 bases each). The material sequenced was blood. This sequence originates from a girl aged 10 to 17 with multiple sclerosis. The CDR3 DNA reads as TGTGCCACGGGTAGGGACGGGGCCTACAATGAGCAGTTCTTC. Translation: CATGRDGAYNEQFF.